A single sample is the source of the 14 T cell receptor beta chains below, sequenced in a study of shared clonotypes between healthy human individuals. Only in-frame clones appear in the TCRdb table, and some are missing; sequencing was by immunoSEQ multiplex PCR. Of some 2 million clones in the sample, just under 95% were seen once. Terminally differentiated effector memory CD45RA+ cells were excluded from the naive CD8 cells, which were CD45RO-negative and positively selected for CCR7. The source material was naive CD8+ T cells sorted from blood. The receptors stem from a man aged 18 to 30 in good health.

The V gene is TRBV7-9, the J gene TRBJ2-1; possible D gene TRBD1, 6 bases. The V end lost 5 bases, the J end lost 0 bases, and 14 bases lay between the germline ends. Germline lookup yields CDR1 SEHNR and CDR2 FQNEAQ (reference sequence). The CDR3 spans 16 residues. CDR3 coding DNA: TGTGCCAGCAGCAATGACAGGTCCCCCTCCTACAATGAGCAGTTCTTC. Residues: CASSNDRSPSYNEQFF.

The chain couples TRBV7-9 to TRBJ1-2; 7 bases match TRBD1. J gave up 0 bases and V 1 base, and 5 bases lay outside the gene matches. Germline lookup yields CDR1 SEHNR and CDR2 FQNEAQ (reference sequence). This CDR3 has 16 amino acids. The CDR3 region has the DNA TGTGCCAGCAGCTTAGGGGGACAGAATTCTAACTATGGCTACACCTTC. Protein product: CASSLGGQNSNYGYTF.

A remark on this clone: Other DNA sequences in the sample encode the same CDR3. This chain joins TRBV9 and TRBJ2-7; no firm D call. CDR3 length: 15 residues. The germline V gene has CDR1 SGDLS and CDR2 YYNGEE. V was shortened by 0 bases and J by 0 bases, with 10 bases between the two germline ends. The CDR3 DNA is TGTGCCAGCAGCGTAGCGGACGGCACCTCCTACGAGCAGTACTTC. Amino acid sequence: CASSVADGTSYEQYF.

The chain is built from TRBV18 and TRBJ2-1, with D possibly matching TRBD1 (5 bases). The V gene lost 3 bases and the J gene lost 7 bases, with 7 bases spanning the gap. The CDR3 has 12 residues. The germline gives CDR1 KGHSH, CDR2 LQKENI. Here the CDR3 DNA reads TGTGCCAGCTCACCGTCAGGGAATGAGCAGTTCTTC. It specifies CASSPSGNEQFF.

The chain joins TRBV19 to TRBJ2-7, with TRBD1 matching 7 bases. Unmatched junction bases numbered 12, after V lost 5 bases and J lost 2 bases. This CDR3 spans 16 amino acids. Germline values: CDR1 LNHDA, CDR2 SQIVND (reference sequence). The CDR3 DNA sequence: TGTGCCAGTAGTCCACCGACAGGGAGTGAGACCTACGAGCAGTACTTC. Translation gives CASSPPTGSETYEQYF.

CDR3 sequence reads: CASSFLGTGTETQYF. The CDR3 nucleotides read TGTGCCAGCAGTTTCCTCGGGACAGGCACGGAGACCCAGTACTTC. The chain joins TRBV27 to TRBJ2-5, with TRBD1 matching over 8 bases. The CDR3 is 15 residues long. V shed 3 bases, J shed 5 bases, and the junction held 8 bases outside the gene matches. CDR1 MNHEY and CDR2 SMNVEV come from the germline V gene (reference sequence).

In this sample, this clone turned up once. The chain uses TRBV6-5 and TRBJ2-7; D unresolved. The CDR3 spans 12 residues. Looked up from germline, CDR1 is MNHEY and CDR2 is SVGAGI. Trimming removed 2 bases from V and 4 bases from J, with 6 bases in between. The CDR3 region is CASSYGVYEQYF. The CDR3 DNA reads as TGTGCCAGCAGTTACGGTGTGTACGAGCAGTACTTC.

The chain has TRBV7-2 and TRBJ2-1; D unresolved. Per germline, CDR1 SGHTA and CDR2 FQGNSA. V lost 7 bases, J lost 6 bases, and 22 bases lay in between. The CDR3 is 16 amino acids. This CDR3 is CASTDPSSGFGNEQFF. DNA of the CDR3: TGTGCCAGCACCGACCCCTCATCCGGGTTCGGCAATGAGCAGTTCTTC.

The V and J genes are TRBV30 and TRBJ2-5; maybe TRBD1 (5 bases). From germline, CDR1 is GTSNPN and CDR2 SVGIG (reference sequence). Trimming took off 0 bases at V and 4 bases at J, with 15 bases between the two ends. This CDR3 is built from 15 residues. CDR3 DNA sequence: TGTGCCTGGAGTGTAATGGGGCAAATAGGAGAGACCCAGTACTTC. It yields the protein CAWSVMGQIGETQYF.

V usage is TRBV6-5 and J usage is TRBJ2-1; D may be TRBD1 (5 bases). Germline CDR1 and CDR2: MNHEY and SVGAGI. Trimming took 6 bases from V and 4 from J, leaving 10 bases between them. The length of the CDR3 is 13 residues. The CDR3: CASSRQGYNEQFF. The CDR3 region has the DNA TGTGCCAGCAGCCGTCAGGGTTACAATGAGCAGTTCTTC.

With respect to this clone: Relative to the germline gene, one junction end is altered; a read error may explain this. The chain recombines TRBV7-7 with TRBJ1-2; TRBD1 matches 7 bases. The CDR3 runs 12 residues. Germline values: CDR1 SSHAT, CDR2 FNYEAQ (reference sequence). This chain's CDR3 is CASSPTGFGYTF. In nucleotides, the CDR3 is TGTGCTAGCAGCCCGACAGGGTTTGGCTACACCTTC.

The rearrangement links TRBV4-1 to TRBJ2-2; TRBD1 agrees at 7 bases. V dropped 1 base and J dropped 2; count of bases not matched to a gene: 4. Germline lookup yields CDR1 MGHRA and CDR2 YSYEKL. The CDR3 is 16 amino acids. CDR3 sequence: CASSQGTGLNTGELFF. DNA of the CDR3: TGCGCCAGCAGCCAAGGGACAGGATTAAACACCGGGGAGCTGTTTTTT.

The chain has TRBV11-3 and TRBJ2-1; 8 bases map to TRBD1. J gave up 9 bases and V 4 bases, and 5 bases lay outside the gene matches. This CDR3 comprises 13 residues. CDR1 SGHNT and CDR2 YENEEA come from the germline V gene. The CDR3 is CASSYTGGSEQFF. The CDR3 DNA sequence: TGTGCCAGCAGCTACACAGGGGGTAGTGAGCAGTTCTTC.

The chain carries TRBV29-1 and TRBJ1-2, with D perhaps TRBD1 (5 bases). CDR1 and CDR2 (germline): SQVTM, ANQGSEA. This CDR3 comprises 13 residues. V lost 4 bases and J lost 3, with 12 bases in between. The CDR3 DNA is TGCAGCGTTGTCCGGGACGGGGACTATGGCTACACCTTC. As protein: CSVVRDGDYGYTF.